The 18 T cell receptor beta chains below all came from one sample that was sequenced in a study of blood T cell repertoires in COVID-19. This table comes from immunoSEQ multiplex PCR, and its TCRdb copy is limited to in-frame clones, with some not included. The table includes 75,000 to 90,000 clones, roughly three quarters detected once. Sequenced sample: peripheral blood. All receptors derive from a man aged 60 to 69 with COVID-19, enrolled during active disease.

The chain has TRBV5-1 and TRBJ2-2; 8 bases are shared with TRBD2. The CDR3 has 15 amino acids. Germline V gives CDR1 SGHRS, CDR2 YFSETQ. J lost 4 bases, V lost 4 bases, and 6 bases had no gene match. The DNA for the CDR3 is TGCGCCAGCAGCCTCAGCGGGAGCGGCACCGGGGAGCTGTTTTTT. As protein: CASSLSGSGTGELFF.

The CDR3 nucleotides read TGTGCCAGCAGTGACTCTCGGCGTGCGGCGAGGGATGAGCAGTTCTTC. As protein: CASSDSRRAARDEQFF. The chain combines TRBV25-1 with TRBJ2-1; possible D gene TRBD2, 5 bases. Germline CDR1 is MGHDK and CDR2 is SYGVNS. The CDR3 loop spans 16 amino acids. Trimming left V 3 bases short and J 8 bases short, with 20 bases between.

The rearrangement uses TRBV5-1 and TRBJ2-5; 13 bases align to TRBD2. Trimming at V came to 0 bases and at J to 0 bases, leaving 2 bases not matched to a gene. Per the germline V gene, CDR1 is SGHRS and CDR2 is YFSETQ. The CDR3 is 17 amino acids. This chain's CDR3 is CASSLAGTSGNQETQYF. CDR3 sequence (DNA): TGCGCCAGCAGCTTGGCCGGGACTAGCGGGAACCAAGAGACCCAGTACTTC.

Only one count was recorded for this clone. The chain is built from TRBV3-1 (or the pseudogene TRBV3-2) and TRBJ1-3, with D possibly being TRBD1 (5 bases). The V and J ends lost 0 bases and 4 bases respectively, with 7 bases between them. This CDR3 is built from 14 residues. Per the germline V gene, CDR1 is LGHDT and CDR2 is YNNKEL (reference sequence). The CDR3 DNA sequence: TGTGCCAGCAGCCAAGATCAGGGCGGAAACACCATATATTTT. Amino acid sequence: CASSQDQGGNTIYF.

This clone has a single count. The chain joins TRBV9 to TRBJ2-1; 14 bases are a match to TRBD2. The CDR3 has 19 residues. V lost 0 bases to trimming and J lost 5 bases; unmatched junction nucleotides: 10. The germline CDR1 and CDR2 sequences are SGDLS and YYNGEE. DNA for the CDR3: TGTGCCAGCAGCGTAGAGGGACTAGCGGGGGTCTCAAATGACAATGAGCAGTTCTTC. Translation: CASSVEGLAGVSNDNEQFF.

The V gene is TRBV7-9, the J gene TRBJ1-1; no reliable D call. Trimming removed 1 base from V and 7 bases from J, with 7 bases in between. Germline CDR1 and CDR2: SEHNR and FQNEAQ (reference sequence). CDR3 length equals 12 residues. The CDR3 region has the DNA TGTGCCAGCAGCTTAGTATCTATTGAAGCTTTCTTT. Its protein product is CASSLVSIEAFF. The full variable domain, in which reference TRBV7-9 and TRBJ1-1 provide the parts outside the CDR3, is DTGVSQNPRHKITKRGQNVTFRCDPISEHNRLYWYRQTLGQGPEFLTYFQNEAQLEKSRLLSDRFSAERPKGSFSTLEIQRTEQGDSAMYLCASSLVSIEAFFGQGTRLTVV.

About this clone itself: At one boundary the junction diverges from the germline segment, which might be a read error. The chain has TRBV2 and TRBJ1-5; no reliable D call. Per the germline V gene, CDR1 is SNHLY and CDR2 is FYNNEI. The CDR3 covers 15 residues. The CDR3 protein is CASREDPLTNQPQHF. CDR3 coding DNA: TGTGCCAGCAGGGAAGATCCCCTAACGAATCAGCCCCAGCATTTT.

In its sample, this clone was seen a few times. V usage is TRBV12-3 or TRBV12-4 and J usage is TRBJ1-5; D uncertain. There are 13 residues in the CDR3. V was shortened by 5 bases and J by 4 bases, with 9 bases between the two germline ends. CDR3 sequence (DNA): TGTGCCAGCAGTAGTCGGTATAATCAGCCCCAGCATTTT. This encodes CASSSRYNQPQHF.

This rearrangement joins TRBV19 to TRBJ2-3; a weak D match, TRBD1 (6 bases). Germline loops: CDR1 LNHDA, CDR2 SQIVND (reference sequence). Trimming stripped 4 bases from V and 1 base from J, with 12 bases between. The CDR3 runs to 15 residues. CDR3 protein: CASSSPGHRTDTQYF. Here the CDR3 DNA reads TGTGCCAGTAGTAGCCCGGGACACCGCACAGATACGCAGTATTTT.

The rearrangement links TRBV6-6 to TRBJ1-2; D is perhaps TRBD1 (6 bases). The CDR3 runs to 14 residues. CDR1 and CDR2 from the germline V gene are MNHNY and SVGAGI (reference sequence). Trimming took 4 bases from V and 4 from J, leaving 13 bases between them. CDR3 DNA: TGTGCCAGCAGTTCACAGGGAGCGGCCTATGGCTACACCTTC. It encodes CASSSQGAAYGYTF.

This clone appeared a single time. The chain couples TRBV29-1 to TRBJ2-5, with D tentatively TRBD2 (7 bases). The CDR3 sequence is 12 residues long. With 8 bases removed from V and 7 bases from J, the gap between germline ends came to 17 bases. Germline CDR1 is SQVTM and CDR2 is ANQGSEA. The CDR3 reads CSIRGGGGTQYF. The CDR3 DNA reads as TGCAGCATTCGGGGAGGGGGAGGGACCCAGTACTTC.

The V gene is TRBV19, the J gene TRBJ1-2; 9 nucleotides line up with TRBD1. This CDR3 region has 14 residues. Germline trimming cut 5 bases from V and 2 bases from J; bases unmatched to any gene: 3. The germline V gene has CDR1 LNHDA and CDR2 SQIVND (reference sequence). The CDR3 region is CASSRTGDNYGYTF. The CDR3 DNA reads as TGTGCCAGTAGTCGGACAGGGGACAACTATGGCTACACCTTC.

The J gene is TRBJ1-2, the V gene TRBV13; D is unresolved. The V gene lost 5 bases and the J gene lost 0 bases, with 19 bases spanning the gap. The CDR3 totals 17 residues. The germline gives CDR1 PRHDT, CDR2 FYEKMQ (reference sequence). Here the CDR3 reads CASSRKGLPGANYGYTF. The CDR3 DNA reads TGTGCCAGCAGCAGGAAAGGCCTTCCCGGGGCTAACTATGGCTACACCTTC. The full variable domain, rest sourced from reference TRBV13 and TRBJ1-2, is AAGVIQSPRHLIKEKRETATLKCYPIPRHDTVYWYQQGPGQDPQFLISFYEKMQSDKGSIPDRFSAQQFSDYHSELNMSSLELGDSALYFCASSRKGLPGANYGYTFGSGTRLTVV.

This chain joins TRBV9 and TRBJ2-7, with 10 bases identical to TRBD1. Unmatched junction bases numbered 10, after V lost 3 bases and J lost 7 bases. CDR3 length: 15 residues. Germline CDR1 and CDR2: SGDLS and YYNGEE. The CDR3, as DNA: TGTGCCAGCAGCGCTAATATGGACAGGGGGGAGGAGCAGTACTTC. Translation: CASSANMDRGEEQYF. Full variable domain (missing parts from reference TRBV9 and TRBJ2-7): DSGVTQTPKHLITATGQRVTLRCSPRSGDLSVYWYQQSLDQGLQFLIQYYNGEERAKGNILERFSAQQFPDLHSELNLSSLELGDSALYFCASSANMDRGEEQYFGPGTRLTVT.

The rearrangement joins TRBV5-4 to TRBJ2-1, with TRBD2 matching over 8 bases. CDR3 length equals 16 residues. The germline gives CDR1 SGHNT, CDR2 YYREEE (reference sequence). With V trimmed by 9 bases and J by 3 bases, 14 bases remained unmatched. In DNA, the CDR3 is TGTGCCACCGGGGGGGATGGGACGAGTATCTACAATGAGCAGTTCTTC. It specifies CATGGDGTSIYNEQFF.

The chain couples TRBV30 to TRBJ2-7, with 8 bases matching TRBD2. After removal of 3 bases from V and 4 bases from J, the junction contained 8 bases not matched to a gene. CDR1 GTSNPN and CDR2 SVGIG come from the germline V gene (reference sequence). CDR3 length equals 14 residues. For the CDR3, the DNA is TGTGCCTGGAGCACGGGACTAGGGGCGTACGAGCAGTACTTC. Residues: CAWSTGLGAYEQYF.

The V call is TRBV18, the J call TRBJ1-1; TRBD1 might be the D (6 bases). Trimming stripped 3 bases from V and 8 bases from J, with 10 bases between. This CDR3 spans 12 amino acids. Germline CDR1 reads KGHSH; CDR2 reads LQKENI. The CDR3 sequence: CASSPQDREAFF. The CDR3 DNA sequence: TGTGCCAGCTCACCTCAAGACAGGGAAGCTTTCTTT.

This clone was seen only once. V is TRBV7-6 and J is TRBJ1-2; D possibly corresponds to TRBD1 (5 bases). Germline CDR1 reads SGHVS; CDR2 reads FNYEAQ. The length of the CDR3 is 13 residues. V lost 4 bases and J lost 8, with 14 bases in between. CDR3 sequence (DNA): TGTGCCAGCAGCTCGGGCGCCAGGGCAGGCTACACCTTC. It codes for CASSSGARAGYTF.